This TCR beta chain derives from a study of cytomegalovirus exposure and HLA in healthy donors. V trimming: 3 bases; J trimming: 2 bases; junction bases outside the gene matches: 14. The CDR3 consists of 21 residues. Germline CDR1 reads SGHRS; CDR2 reads YFSETQ. Amplification used 60 Vbeta primers and 13 Jbeta primers. TCRdb's table, derived via immunoSEQ multiplex PCR, lists solely in-frame clones and lacks some. The top ten hold around 4.2% of the sample, which has about 150,000 clones, 65% to 75% seen once. The chain carries TRBV5-1 and TRBJ2-1; 16 nucleotides match TRBD2. The sample comprised PBMCs. This sequence was found in a man aged 55 to 70 in good health and CMV-seronegative. The CDR3: CASSYFNSPGTSGRAYNEQFF. CDR3 DNA: TGCGCCAGCAGCTATTTCAATTCCCCAGGGACTAGCGGGAGGGCCTACAATGAGCAGTTCTTC. The full variable domain, with the rest looked up from reference TRBV5-1 and TRBJ2-1, is KAGVTQTPRYLIKTRGQQVTLSCSPISGHRSVSWYQQTPGQGLQFLFEYFSETQRNKGNFPGRFSGRQFSNSRSEMNVSTLELGDSALYLCASSYFNSPGTSGRAYNEQFFGPGTRLTVL.